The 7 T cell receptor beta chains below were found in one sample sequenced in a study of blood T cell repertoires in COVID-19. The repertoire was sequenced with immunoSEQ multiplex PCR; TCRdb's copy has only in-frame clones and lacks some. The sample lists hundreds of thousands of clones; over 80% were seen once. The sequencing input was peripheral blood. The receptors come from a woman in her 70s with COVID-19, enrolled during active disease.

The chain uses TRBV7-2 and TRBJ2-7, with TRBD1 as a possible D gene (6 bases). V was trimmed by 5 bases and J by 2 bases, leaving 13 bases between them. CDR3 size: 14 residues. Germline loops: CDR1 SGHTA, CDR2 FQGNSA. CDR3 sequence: CASSVGDTTYEQYF. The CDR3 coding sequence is TGTGCCAGCAGCGTAGGGGACACTACCTACGAGCAGTACTTC.

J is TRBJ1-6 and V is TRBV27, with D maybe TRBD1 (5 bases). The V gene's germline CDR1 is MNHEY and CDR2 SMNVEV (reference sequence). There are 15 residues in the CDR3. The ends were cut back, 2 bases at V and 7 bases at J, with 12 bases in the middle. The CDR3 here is CASSLIQGGNSPLHF. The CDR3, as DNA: TGTGCCAGCAGTTTAATTCAGGGTGGAAATTCACCCCTCCACTTT.

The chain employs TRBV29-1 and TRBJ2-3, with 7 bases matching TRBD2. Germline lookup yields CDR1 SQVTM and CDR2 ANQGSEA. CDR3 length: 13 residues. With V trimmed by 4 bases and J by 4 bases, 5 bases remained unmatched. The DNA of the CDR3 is TGCAGCGTTGCTACGGGGGGACCAGATACGCAGTATTTT. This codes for CSVATGGPDTQYF.

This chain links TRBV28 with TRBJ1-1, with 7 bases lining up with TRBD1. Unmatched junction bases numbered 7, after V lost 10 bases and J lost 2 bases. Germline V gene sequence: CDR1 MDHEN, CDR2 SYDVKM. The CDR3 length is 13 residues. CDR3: CAIRGAPNTEAFF. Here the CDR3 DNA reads TGTGCCATCAGGGGGGCCCCAAACACTGAAGCTTTCTTT. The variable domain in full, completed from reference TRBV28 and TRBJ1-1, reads DVKVTQSSRYLVKRTGEKVFLECVQDMDHENMFWYRQDPGLGLRLIYFSYDVKMKEKGDIPEGYSVSREKKERFSLILESASTNQTSMYLCAIRGAPNTEAFFGQGTRLTVV.

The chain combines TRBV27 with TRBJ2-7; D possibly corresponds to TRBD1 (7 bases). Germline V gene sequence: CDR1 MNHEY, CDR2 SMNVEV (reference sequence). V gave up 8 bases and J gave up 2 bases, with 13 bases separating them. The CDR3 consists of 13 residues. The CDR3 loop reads CASRRGRTYEQYF. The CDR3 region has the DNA TGTGCCAGCCGGAGGGGGCGGACCTACGAGCAGTACTTC.

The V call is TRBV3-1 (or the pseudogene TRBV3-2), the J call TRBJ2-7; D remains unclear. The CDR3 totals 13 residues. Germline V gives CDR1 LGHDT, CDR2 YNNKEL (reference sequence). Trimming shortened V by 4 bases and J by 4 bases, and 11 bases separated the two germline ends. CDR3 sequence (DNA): TGTGCCAGCAGCCCCCCTCCCGGGTACGAGCAGTACTTC. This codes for CASSPPPGYEQYF.

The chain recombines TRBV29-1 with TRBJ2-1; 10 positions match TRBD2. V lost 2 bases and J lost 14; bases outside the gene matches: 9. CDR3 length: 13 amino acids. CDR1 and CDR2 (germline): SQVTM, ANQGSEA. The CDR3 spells CSVELAGGLPEFF. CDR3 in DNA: TGCAGCGTTGAATTAGCGGGGGGCTTACCTGAGTTCTTC.